A single sample gave rise to the 15 T cell receptor beta chains below, sequenced in a study of somatic mutations in cytotoxic T cells in rheumatoid arthritis. Data came from immunoSEQ multiplex PCR; TCRdb stores just in-frame clones and leaves some out. The table records 12,000 or so clones, 83% of them present only once. Sequencing was performed on CD8+ T cells sorted from blood. The origin of the receptors is a woman aged 55-69 years in good health.

DNA for the CDR3: TGTGCCAGTAGTATAGGAGTGGGTTTGGAGTATGGCTACACCTTC. This gives the protein CASSIGVGLEYGYTF. The chain is built from TRBV19 and TRBJ1-2; D call uncertain. In germline, CDR1 is LNHDA, CDR2 SQIVND (reference sequence). The CDR3 totals 15 residues. V was trimmed by 1 base and J by 5 bases, leaving 14 bases between them.

The J gene is TRBJ2-7, the V gene TRBV27, with TRBD2 matching 12 bases. Germline CDR1 is MNHEY and CDR2 is SMNVEV (reference sequence). This CDR3 has 17 amino acids. V gave up 4 bases and J gave up 0 bases; unmatched junction bases: 7. The CDR3 loop is CASSSRLAGVSSYEQYF. The CDR3, as DNA: TGTGCCAGCAGTTCCAGACTAGCGGGGGTCAGCTCCTACGAGCAGTACTTC.

The genes are TRBV7-2 and TRBJ1-6, with D uncertain. Germline values: CDR1 SGHTA, CDR2 FQGNSA. The CDR3 is 15 residues long. V was clipped by 3 bases and J by 6 bases, with 12 bases between them. The CDR3 protein is CASSLTGLVNSPLHF. CDR3 nucleotides: TGTGCCAGCAGCTTGACGGGGTTGGTTAATTCACCCCTCCACTTT. Full variable domain (remainder filled in from reference TRBV7-2 and TRBJ1-6): GAGVSQSPSNKVTEKGKDVELRCDPISGHTALYWYRQSLGQGLEFLIYFQGNSAPDKSGLPSDRFSAERTGGSVSTLTIQRTQQEDSAVYLCASSLTGLVNSPLHFGNGTRLTVT.

The V and J genes are TRBV21-1 and TRBJ1-6. TRBV21-1 is classified as a pseudogene. The CDR3 consists of 16 residues. In DNA, the CDR3 is TGTGCCAGCAGCACTACGCCGGGGGACTATAATTCACCCCTCCACTTT. Its translation: CASSTTPGDYNSPLHF.

V gene TRBV9 combines with J gene TRBJ2-3; 11 nucleotides agree with TRBD2. The trim removed 1 base at V and 5 bases at J, leaving 18 bases unmatched. CDR1 is SGDLS and CDR2 is YYNGEE in the germline V gene. The length of the CDR3 is 20 residues. In nucleotides, the CDR3 is TGTGCCAGCAGCGTACCCTCGGAGACTAGCGGGGCCCACTGGGGAGATACGCAGTATTTT. Its protein is CASSVPSETSGAHWGDTQYF.

V is TRBV9 and J is TRBJ2-7, with a tentative D call TRBD2 (7 bases). The CDR3 has 14 amino acids. Germline V gene data show CDR1 as SGDLS and CDR2 as YYNGEE. V was clipped by 4 bases and J by 4 bases, with 15 bases between them. The CDR3 is CASSTGAGDYEQYF. CDR3 in DNA: TGTGCCAGCAGCACGGGGGCGGGGGATTACGAGCAGTACTTC.

The chain links TRBV7-9 to TRBJ2-5; 15 bases match TRBD2. This CDR3 region has 17 residues. Germline CDR1 and CDR2: SEHNR and FQNEAQ (reference sequence). The trim removed 5 bases at V and 5 bases at J, leaving 9 bases unmatched. CDR3 loop: CASSQRTSGGAVETQYF. In DNA, the CDR3 is TGTGCCAGCAGCCAGCGGACTAGCGGGGGGGCCGTTGAGACCCAGTACTTC.

The CDR3: CASSLDRTGRWGTEAFF. In nucleotides, the CDR3 is TGTGCCAGCAGCTTGGATCGGACAGGGCGATGGGGCACTGAAGCTTTCTTT. The chain employs TRBV5-8 and TRBJ1-1, with 8 positions matching TRBD1. V shed 0 bases, J shed 4 bases, and the junction held 11 bases outside the gene matches. This CDR3 is 17 amino acids long. Germline lookup yields CDR1 SGHTS and CDR2 YDEGEE.

V is TRBV11-2 and J is TRBJ2-3, with TRBD2 identical over 10 bases. Germline CDR1 and CDR2: SGHAT and FQNNGV. CDR3 size: 16 residues. V was pared by 2 bases and J by 4 bases, with 6 bases of the junction left unmatched. The CDR3 loop is CASSLLAGAYADTQYF. The CDR3 DNA is TGTGCCAGCAGCTTACTAGCGGGGGCGTATGCAGATACGCAGTATTTT.

The chain combines TRBV9 with TRBJ2-5; no definite D call. Germline V gene data show CDR1 as SGDLS and CDR2 as YYNGEE. The CDR3 is 13 amino acids. The V gene lost 3 bases and the J gene lost 4 bases, with 10 bases spanning the gap. The CDR3 nucleotides are TGTGCCAGCAGCGCCCGACATGGAGAGACCCAGTACTTC. Encoded protein: CASSARHGETQYF.

The chain joins TRBV9 to TRBJ2-1; TRBD2 agrees at 10 bases. V gave up 3 bases and J gave up 9 bases; unmatched junction bases: 15. Germline lookup yields CDR1 SGDLS and CDR2 YYNGEE. This CDR3 is built from 17 residues. The CDR3 DNA is TGTGCCAGCAGCGCCTCGGGTGTAGCGGGGGGCAGGGGTGAGCAGTTCTTC. It encodes CASSASGVAGGRGEQFF.

The chain links TRBV27 to TRBJ1-5; D remains unclear. V was pared by 8 bases and J by 0 bases, with 8 bases between. This CDR3 comprises 13 residues. The V gene's germline CDR1 is MNHEY and CDR2 SMNVEV (reference sequence). This CDR3 is CASGDFSNQPQHF. Written as DNA, the CDR3 is TGTGCCAGCGGAGACTTTAGCAATCAGCCCCAGCATTTT.

Of note for this clone: Its ends do not fully match the called genes, so a read error is possible. The rearrangement joins TRBV6-1 to TRBJ2-5; 7 nucleotides agree with TRBD1. This CDR3 contains 15 residues. Germline CDR1 is MNHNS and CDR2 is SASEGT. The CDR3 is CACSDVGDSKETQYF. CDR3 DNA: TGTGCCTGCAGTGACGTTGGGGACAGTAAAGAGACCCAGTACTTC.

The chain has TRBV6-5 and TRBJ1-1, with D tentatively TRBD1 (5 bases). The germline CDR1 and CDR2 sequences are MNHEY and SVGAGI. The V and J ends lost 7 bases and 6 bases respectively, with 12 bases between them. The CDR3 is made up of 12 amino acids. The CDR3 region is CASTTGGAEAFF. The CDR3 DNA follows: TGTGCCAGCACCACGGGGGGAGCTGAAGCTTTCTTT.

V is TRBV27 and J is TRBJ2-7, with TRBD2 identical over 7 bases. With V trimmed by 3 bases and J by 2 bases, 4 bases remained unmatched. The CDR3 extends over 14 amino acids. Germline CDR1 MNHEY, CDR2 SMNVEV (reference sequence). As DNA, the CDR3 is TGTGCCAGCAGTTTCCTAGCGGCTCCCTACGAGCAGTACTTC. Translated: CASSFLAAPYEQYF.